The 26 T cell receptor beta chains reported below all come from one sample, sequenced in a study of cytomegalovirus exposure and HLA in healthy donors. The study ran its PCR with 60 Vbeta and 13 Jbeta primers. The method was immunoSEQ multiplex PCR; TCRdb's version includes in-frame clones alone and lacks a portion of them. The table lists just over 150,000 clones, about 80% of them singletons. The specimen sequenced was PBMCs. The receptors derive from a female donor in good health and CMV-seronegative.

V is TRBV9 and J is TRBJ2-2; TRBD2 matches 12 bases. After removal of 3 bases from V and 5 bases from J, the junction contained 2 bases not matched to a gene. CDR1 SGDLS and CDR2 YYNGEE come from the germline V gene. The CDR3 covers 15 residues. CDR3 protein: CASSASGGGTGELFF. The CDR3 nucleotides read TGTGCCAGCAGCGCTAGCGGGGGGGGGACCGGGGAGCTGTTTTTT.

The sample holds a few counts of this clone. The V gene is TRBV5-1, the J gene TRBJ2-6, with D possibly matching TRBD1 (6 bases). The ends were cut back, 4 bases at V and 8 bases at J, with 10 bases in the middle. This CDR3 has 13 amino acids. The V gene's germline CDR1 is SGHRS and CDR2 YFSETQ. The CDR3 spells CASSAGGSNVLTF. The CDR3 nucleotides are TGCGCCAGCAGCGCTGGGGGCTCCAACGTCCTGACTTTC. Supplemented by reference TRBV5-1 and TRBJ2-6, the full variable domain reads KAGVTQTPRYLIKTRGQQVTLSCSPISGHRSVSWYQQTPGQGLQFLFEYFSETQRNKGNFPGRFSGRQFSNSRSEMNVSTLELGDSALYLCASSAGGSNVLTFGAGSRLTVL.

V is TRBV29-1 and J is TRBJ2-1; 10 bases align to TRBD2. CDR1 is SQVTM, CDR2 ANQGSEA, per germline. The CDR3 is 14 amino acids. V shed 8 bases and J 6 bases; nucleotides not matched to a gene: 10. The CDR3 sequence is CSYQKAGGVNEQFF. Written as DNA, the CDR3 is TGCAGCTACCAGAAAGCGGGAGGGGTCAATGAGCAGTTCTTC.

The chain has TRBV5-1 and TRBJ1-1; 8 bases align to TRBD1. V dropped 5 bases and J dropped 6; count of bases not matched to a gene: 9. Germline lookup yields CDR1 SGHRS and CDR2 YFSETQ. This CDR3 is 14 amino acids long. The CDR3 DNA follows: TGCGCCAGCAGTAAGGACAGGGAGGACGCTGAAGCTTTCTTT. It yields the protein CASSKDREDAEAFF.

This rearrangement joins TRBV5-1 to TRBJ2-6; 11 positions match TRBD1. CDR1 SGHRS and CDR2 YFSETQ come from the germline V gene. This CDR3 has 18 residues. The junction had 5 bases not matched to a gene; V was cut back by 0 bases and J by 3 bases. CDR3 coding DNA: TGCGCCAGCAGCTTGGAAGGGACAGGGGGTTTTGGGGCCAACGTCCTGACTTTC. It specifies CASSLEGTGGFGANVLTF.

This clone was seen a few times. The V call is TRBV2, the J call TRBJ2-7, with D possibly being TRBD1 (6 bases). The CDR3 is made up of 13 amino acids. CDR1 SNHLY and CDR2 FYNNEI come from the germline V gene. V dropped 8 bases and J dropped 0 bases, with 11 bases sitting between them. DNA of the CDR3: TGTGCCAGCCTACCGGACAGCTCCTACGAGCAGTACTTC. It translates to CASLPDSSYEQYF.

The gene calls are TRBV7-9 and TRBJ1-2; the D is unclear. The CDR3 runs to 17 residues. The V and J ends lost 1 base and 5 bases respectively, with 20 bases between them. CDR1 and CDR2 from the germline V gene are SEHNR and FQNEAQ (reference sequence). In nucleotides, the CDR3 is TGTGCCAGCAGCTTAGAAGGGAGCCGCGCATCATTTTATGGCTACACCTTC. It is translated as CASSLEGSRASFYGYTF.

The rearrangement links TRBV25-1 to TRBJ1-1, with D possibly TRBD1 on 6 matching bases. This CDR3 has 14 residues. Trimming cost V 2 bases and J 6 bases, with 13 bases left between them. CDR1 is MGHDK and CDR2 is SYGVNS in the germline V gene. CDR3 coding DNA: TGTGCCAGCAGTGAACGCCCCCAGGGGTCTGAAGCTTTCTTT. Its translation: CASSERPQGSEAFF.

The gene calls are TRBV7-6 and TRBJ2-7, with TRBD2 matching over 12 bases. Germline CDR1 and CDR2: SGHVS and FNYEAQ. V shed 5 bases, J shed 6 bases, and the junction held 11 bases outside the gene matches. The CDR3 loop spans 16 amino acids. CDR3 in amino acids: CASSPIPRGLAGEQYF. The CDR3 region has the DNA TGTGCCAGCAGCCCTATACCCCGGGGACTAGCGGGCGAGCAGTACTTC.

The CDR3 sequence: CASSPGAGAFGQYF. The CDR3 coding sequence is TGTGCCAGCAGCCCAGGGGCGGGAGCGTTTGGGCAGTACTTC. The rearrangement uses TRBV7-2 and TRBJ2-7; possibly TRBD2 for D (7 bases). Germline CDR1 is SGHTA and CDR2 is FQGNSA. This CDR3 spans 14 amino acids. The V end was cut by 5 bases, the J end by 9 bases, with 20 bases between.

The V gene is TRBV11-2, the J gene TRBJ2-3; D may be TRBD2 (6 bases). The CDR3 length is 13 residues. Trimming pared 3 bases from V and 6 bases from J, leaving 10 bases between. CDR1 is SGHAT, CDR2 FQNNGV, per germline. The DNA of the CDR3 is TGTGCCAGCAGCTTTGGGAGGTGGGATACGCAGTATTTT. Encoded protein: CASSFGRWDTQYF.

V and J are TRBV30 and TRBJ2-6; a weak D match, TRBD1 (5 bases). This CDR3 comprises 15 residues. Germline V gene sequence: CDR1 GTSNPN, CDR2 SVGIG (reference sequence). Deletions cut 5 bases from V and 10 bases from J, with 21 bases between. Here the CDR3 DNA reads TGTGCCTGGTCAGCACCCTCAGGGAATCGAAACGTCCTGACTTTC. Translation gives CAWSAPSGNRNVLTF.

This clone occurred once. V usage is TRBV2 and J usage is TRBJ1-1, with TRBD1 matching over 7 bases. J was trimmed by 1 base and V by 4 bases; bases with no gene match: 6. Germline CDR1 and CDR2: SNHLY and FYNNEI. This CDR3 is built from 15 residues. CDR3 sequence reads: CASSGGNRGNTEAFF. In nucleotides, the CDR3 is TGTGCCAGCAGTGGCGGGAACAGGGGGAACACTGAAGCTTTCTTT.

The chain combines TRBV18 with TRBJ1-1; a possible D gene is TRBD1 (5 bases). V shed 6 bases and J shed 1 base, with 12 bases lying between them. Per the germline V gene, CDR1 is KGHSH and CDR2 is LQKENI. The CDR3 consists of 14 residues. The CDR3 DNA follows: TGTGCCAGCTCGCTAACCACAGGGAACACTGAAGCTTTCTTT. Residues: CASSLTTGNTEAFF.

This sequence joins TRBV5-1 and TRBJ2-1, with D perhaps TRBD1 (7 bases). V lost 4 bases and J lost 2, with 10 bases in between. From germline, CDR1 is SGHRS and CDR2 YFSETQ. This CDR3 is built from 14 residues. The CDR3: CASSGGTAYNEQFF. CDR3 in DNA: TGCGCCAGCAGCGGGGGGACAGCCTACAATGAGCAGTTCTTC. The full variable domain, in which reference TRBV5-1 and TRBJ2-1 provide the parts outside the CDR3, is KAGVTQTPRYLIKTRGQQVTLSCSPISGHRSVSWYQQTPGQGLQFLFEYFSETQRNKGNFPGRFSGRQFSNSRSEMNVSTLELGDSALYLCASSGGTAYNEQFFGPGTRLTVL.

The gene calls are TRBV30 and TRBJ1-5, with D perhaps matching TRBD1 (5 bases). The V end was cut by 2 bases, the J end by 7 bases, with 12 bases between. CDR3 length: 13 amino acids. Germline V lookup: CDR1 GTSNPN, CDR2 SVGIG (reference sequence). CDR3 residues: CAWSSGLEQPQHF. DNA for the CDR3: TGTGCCTGGAGTTCAGGGTTGGAACAGCCCCAGCATTTT.

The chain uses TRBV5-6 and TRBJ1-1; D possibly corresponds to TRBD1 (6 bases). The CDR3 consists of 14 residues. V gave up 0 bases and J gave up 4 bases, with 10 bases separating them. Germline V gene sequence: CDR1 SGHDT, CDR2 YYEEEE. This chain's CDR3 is CASSLAGGATEAFF. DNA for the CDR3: TGTGCCAGCAGCTTGGCGGGGGGGGCCACTGAAGCTTTCTTT.

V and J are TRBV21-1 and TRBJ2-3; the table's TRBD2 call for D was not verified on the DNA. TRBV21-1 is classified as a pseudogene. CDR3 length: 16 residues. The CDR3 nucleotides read TGTGCCAGCAGCAAACCCCTAGCGGGGTGTCCAGATACGCAGTATTTT. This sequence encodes CASSKPLAGCPDTQYF.

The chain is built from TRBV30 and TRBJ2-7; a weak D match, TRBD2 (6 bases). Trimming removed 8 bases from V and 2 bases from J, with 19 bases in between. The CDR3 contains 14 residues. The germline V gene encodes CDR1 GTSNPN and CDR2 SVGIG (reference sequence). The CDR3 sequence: CAGETGLNTYEQYF. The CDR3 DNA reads TGTGCCGGGGAGACGGGACTGAATACCTACGAGCAGTACTTC.

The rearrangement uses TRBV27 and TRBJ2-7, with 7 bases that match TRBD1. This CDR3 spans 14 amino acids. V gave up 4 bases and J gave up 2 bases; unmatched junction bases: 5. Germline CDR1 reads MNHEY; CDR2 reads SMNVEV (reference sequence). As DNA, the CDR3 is TGTGCCAGCAGTTACCGACAGGGAGCCTACGAGCAGTACTTC. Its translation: CASSYRQGAYEQYF.

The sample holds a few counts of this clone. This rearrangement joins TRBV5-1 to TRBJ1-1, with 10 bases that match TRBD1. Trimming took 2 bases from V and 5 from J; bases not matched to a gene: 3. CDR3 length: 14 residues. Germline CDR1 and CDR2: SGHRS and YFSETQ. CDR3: CASSFSDRGTEAFF. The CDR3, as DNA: TGCGCCAGCAGCTTTTCGGACAGGGGGACTGAAGCTTTCTTT. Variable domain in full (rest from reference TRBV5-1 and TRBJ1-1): KAGVTQTPRYLIKTRGQQVTLSCSPISGHRSVSWYQQTPGQGLQFLFEYFSETQRNKGNFPGRFSGRQFSNSRSEMNVSTLELGDSALYLCASSFSDRGTEAFFGQGTRLTVV.

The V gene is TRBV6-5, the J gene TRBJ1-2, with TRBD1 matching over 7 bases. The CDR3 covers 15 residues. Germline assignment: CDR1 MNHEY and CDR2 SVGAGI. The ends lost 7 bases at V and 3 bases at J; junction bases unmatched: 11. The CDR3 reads CASTRPRQGDYGYTF. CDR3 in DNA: TGTGCCAGCACCCGCCCCCGACAGGGCGACTATGGCTACACCTTC.

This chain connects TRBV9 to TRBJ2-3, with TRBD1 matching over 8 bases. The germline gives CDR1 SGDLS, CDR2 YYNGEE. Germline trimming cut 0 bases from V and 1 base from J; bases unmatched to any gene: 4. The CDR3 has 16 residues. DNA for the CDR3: TGTGCCAGCAGCGTAGACAGGGGGTTCGGCACAGATACGCAGTATTTT. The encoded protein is CASSVDRGFGTDTQYF.

The CDR3 loop reads CAISLSGTTYEQYF. CDR3 nucleotides: TGTGCCATTTCCCTGAGCGGGACTACCTACGAGCAGTACTTC. The chain combines TRBV10-3 with TRBJ2-7; 7 bases agree with TRBD2. CDR1 is ENHRY and CDR2 is SYGVKD in the germline V gene. This CDR3 has 14 amino acids. The V and J ends lost 9 bases and 2 bases, in that order; junction bases with no gene match: 10.

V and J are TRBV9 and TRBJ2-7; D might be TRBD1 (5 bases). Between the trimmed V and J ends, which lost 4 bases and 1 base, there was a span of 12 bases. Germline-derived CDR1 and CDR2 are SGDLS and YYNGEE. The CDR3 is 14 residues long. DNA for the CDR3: TGTGCCAGCAGCACATCGACAGAATCCTACGAGCAGTACTTC. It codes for CASSTSTESYEQYF.

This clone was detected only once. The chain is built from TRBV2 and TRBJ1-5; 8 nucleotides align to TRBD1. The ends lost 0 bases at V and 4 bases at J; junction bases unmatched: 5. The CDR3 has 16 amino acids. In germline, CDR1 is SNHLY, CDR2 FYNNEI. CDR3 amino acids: CASSEAGGQANQPQHF. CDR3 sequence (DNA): TGTGCCAGCAGTGAAGCTGGGGGACAGGCGAATCAGCCCCAGCATTTT.